The 28 T cell receptor beta chains below all came from one sample that was sequenced in a study of shared clonotypes between healthy human individuals (dated by TCRdb to between 2020 and 2021). The library was built by means of the immunoSEQ multiplex PCR assay. TCRdb obtained this table from immuneACCESS and retained in-frame rearrangements with V and J assigned. These tables miss some clones; where compared with another copy, unresolved V genes account for less than half of the shortfall, and the remainder is unexplained. Counted in this sample were around 2.5 million clones; 80% to 95% of them appeared once. The top ten constitute about 0.34% of the sample. Sequences were obtained from naive CD4+ T cells from PBMCs. The meaning of the sample's cell subset or site label: CD45RA+ positively selected. These receptors came from a man aged 18 to 30 in good health. Some clones in this sample may be carry-over from other donors' samples.

The chain links TRBV11-2 to TRBJ2-3; the D gene is possibly TRBD1 (6 bases). Germline CDR1 SGHAT, CDR2 FQNNGV. The CDR3 is made up of 14 amino acids. Trimming cost V 5 bases and J 14 bases, with 23 bases left between them. CDR3 sequence: CASSPKTGTPGSYF. The DNA of the CDR3 is TGTGCCAGCAGCCCAAAGACCGGGACACCCGGTTCGTATTTT.

The table lists this clone with a few counts. The genes are TRBV2 and TRBJ1-5; D may be TRBD1 (5 bases). The CDR3 has 15 residues. Trimming removed 3 bases from V and 0 bases from J, with 9 bases in between. Germline V gene sequence: CDR1 SNHLY, CDR2 FYNNEI. The CDR3 nucleotides are TGTGCCAGCAGTGACGACAGAAATAGCAATCAGCCCCAGCATTTT. As protein: CASSDDRNSNQPQHF. Full variable domain (outside the CDR3, taken from reference TRBV2 and TRBJ1-5): EPEVTQTPSHQVTQMGQEVILRCVPISNHLYFYWYRQILGQKVEFLVSFYNNEISEKSEIFDDQFSVERPDGSNFTLKIRSTKLEDSAMYFCASSDDRNSNQPQHFGDGTRLSIL.

This sequence joins TRBV28 and TRBJ1-3; weak D call: TRBD1 (6 bases). The CDR3 has 15 amino acids. CDR1 and CDR2 from the germline V gene are MDHEN and SYDVKM. Between the trimmed V and J ends, which lost 5 bases and 4 bases, there was a span of 15 bases. The CDR3, as DNA: TGTGCCAGCAGTGGCACAGGGACGGGCGGAAACACCATATATTTT. This sequence encodes CASSGTGTGGNTIYF.

The chain employs TRBV5-6 and TRBJ1-4, with 10 positions matching TRBD1. The germline V gene encodes CDR1 SGHDT and CDR2 YYEEEE. CDR3 length: 15 amino acids. Losses at the gene ends were 4 bases for V and 6 bases for J; bases not matched to a gene: 6. CDR3 amino acids: CASSPGQGVYEKLFF. The DNA of the CDR3 is TGTGCCAGCAGCCCTGGACAGGGGGTTTATGAAAAACTGTTTTTT.

The sample holds one count of this clone. The genes are TRBV7-3 and TRBJ1-2; TRBD1 agrees at 7 bases. The CDR3 loop spans 15 amino acids. Germline V gene data show CDR1 as SGHTA and CDR2 as FQGTGA. The J segment lost 0 bases and the V segment lost 5 bases, leaving 6 bases of the junction unmatched. The CDR3 bases are TGTGCCAGCAGCAGCCGGGACAGAGCTAACTATGGCTACACCTTC. Amino acids: CASSSRDRANYGYTF.

This chain joins TRBV5-1 and TRBJ2-1, with 8 bases lining up with TRBD1. V shed 0 bases and J 8 bases; nucleotides not matched to a gene: 4. The CDR3 contains 14 residues. The germline CDR1 and CDR2 sequences are SGHRS and YFSETQ. The DNA of the CDR3 is TGCGCCAGCAGCTTGGGGGGACAGGATGATGAGCAGTTCTTC. Its protein is CASSLGGQDDEQFF.

Of note for this clone: The same CDR3 arises from other DNA sequences in this sample as well. The J gene is TRBJ2-5, the V gene TRBV7-9; TRBD1 agrees at 8 bases. Germline V gives CDR1 SEHNR, CDR2 FQNEAQ (reference sequence). The CDR3 contains 14 residues. J gave up 5 bases and V 2 bases, and 4 bases lay outside the gene matches. DNA of the CDR3: TGTGCCAGCAGCTTACAGGGGGCGGGGGAGACCCAGTACTTC. It encodes CASSLQGAGETQYF.

The rearrangement joins TRBV5-1 to TRBJ2-3, with 7 bases fitting TRBD2. Trimming took 3 bases from V and 0 from J; bases not matched to a gene: 10. Germline V CDR1 and CDR2: SGHRS, YFSETQ. The CDR3 contains 17 residues. CDR3 amino acids: CASSYTGDYLSTDTQYF. The CDR3 region has the DNA TGCGCCAGCAGCTATACTGGGGACTACTTAAGCACAGATACGCAGTATTTT. The full variable domain, in which reference TRBV5-1 and TRBJ2-3 provide the parts outside the CDR3, is KAGVTQTPRYLIKTRGQQVTLSCSPISGHRSVSWYQQTPGQGLQFLFEYFSETQRNKGNFPGRFSGRQFSNSRSEMNVSTLELGDSALYLCASSYTGDYLSTDTQYFGPGTRLTVL.

The chain couples TRBV14 to TRBJ1-1; TRBD1 agrees at 9 bases. V gave up 4 bases and J gave up 10 bases; unmatched junction bases: 10. Germline V gene sequence: CDR1 SGHDN, CDR2 FVKESK. This CDR3 contains 14 residues. CDR3 bases: TGTGCCAGCAGCCCAAGCATGACAGGGGGGGGAGCTTTCTTT. This sequence encodes CASSPSMTGGGAFF. Based on the CDR3 plus reference TRBV14 and TRBJ1-1, the full variable domain is EAGVTQFPSHSVIEKGQTVTLRCDPISGHDNLYWYRRVMGKEIKFLLHFVKESKQDESGMPNNRFLAERTGGTYSTLKVQPAELEDSGVYFCASSPSMTGGGAFFGQGTRLTVV.

Concerning this clone: Additional DNA sequences in this sample encode the identical CDR3. The chain employs TRBV28 and TRBJ1-1; 9 bases map to TRBD1. The germline V gene encodes CDR1 MDHEN and CDR2 SYDVKM. The CDR3 contains 13 residues. The J segment lost 3 bases and the V segment lost 5 bases, leaving 1 base of the junction unmatched. CDR3 loop: CASSRTGDTEAFF. The CDR3 coding sequence is TGTGCCAGCAGTCGGACAGGGGACACTGAAGCTTTCTTT.

This chain links TRBV28 with TRBJ2-2, with D possibly TRBD1 on 5 matching bases. The CDR3 spans 13 residues. Between the trimmed V and J ends, which lost 5 bases and 13 bases, there was a span of 17 bases. Germline lookup yields CDR1 MDHEN and CDR2 SYDVKM. This CDR3 reads CASSAQQVPRLFF. The CDR3 region has the DNA TGTGCCAGCAGTGCCCAACAGGTACCCCGGCTGTTTTTT.

This clone was picked up one time. The genes are TRBV5-6 and TRBJ2-1; D ambiguous. Per the germline V gene, CDR1 is SGHDT and CDR2 is YYEEEE. The CDR3 runs 14 residues. The V gene lost 3 bases and the J gene lost 16 bases, with 23 bases spanning the gap. The CDR3 DNA sequence: TGTGCCAGCAGCTCCCGGACCCCACGGAACCACCAATTCTTC. This translates into CASSSRTPRNHQFF. The complete variable domain, with remaining parts taken from reference TRBV5-6 and TRBJ2-1, reads DAGVTQSPTHLIKTRGQQVTLRCSPKSGHDTVSWYQQALGQGPQFIFQYYEEEERQRGNFPDRFSGHQFPNYSSELNVNALLLGDSALYLCASSSRTPRNHQFFGPGTRLTVL.

The chain combines TRBV6-1 with TRBJ2-7, with D possibly matching TRBD1 (6 bases). V shed 5 bases and J shed 5 bases, with 13 bases lying between them. Looked up from germline, CDR1 is MNHNS and CDR2 is SASEGT. The CDR3 extends over 13 amino acids. The CDR3: CASSPQGIDEQYF. As DNA, the CDR3 is TGTGCCAGCAGTCCCCAGGGGATCGACGAGCAGTACTTC.

The genes are TRBV7-2 and TRBJ2-3; D perhaps matches TRBD1 (5 bases). The length of the CDR3 is 14 residues. Germline CDR1 and CDR2: SGHTA and FQGNSA. V was pared by 8 bases and J by 3 bases, with 15 bases between. The CDR3: CASAMGPFTDTQYF. The CDR3 nucleotides are TGTGCCAGCGCGATGGGGCCCTTTACAGATACGCAGTATTTT.

The rearrangement joins TRBV7-9 to TRBJ2-5; possibly TRBD1 or TRBD2 for D (7 bases each). The CDR3 is 14 amino acids. Germline V gene sequence: CDR1 SEHNR, CDR2 FQNEAQ (reference sequence). The V gene lost 4 bases and the J gene lost 5 bases, with 14 bases spanning the gap. CDR3 residues: CASSSRQGGETQYF. CDR3 in DNA: TGTGCCAGCAGCTCCCGACAGGGAGGGGAGACCCAGTACTTC.

The J gene is TRBJ2-3, the V gene TRBV28; tentative D call: TRBD1 (7 bases). The germline CDR1 and CDR2 sequences are MDHEN and SYDVKM. The CDR3 has 14 amino acids. Trimming shortened V by 3 bases and J by 4 bases, and 11 bases separated the two germline ends. The CDR3 DNA follows: TGTGCCAGCAGTTTGTGGAGGGGGCCAGATACGCAGTATTTT. Amino acids: CASSLWRGPDTQYF. The complete variable domain, with remaining parts taken from reference TRBV28 and TRBJ2-3, reads DVKVTQSSRYLVKRTGEKVFLECVQDMDHENMFWYRQDPGLGLRLIYFSYDVKMKEKGDIPEGYSVSREKKERFSLILESASTNQTSMYLCASSLWRGPDTQYFGPGTRLTVL.

Notes on this clone: At the DNA level, this CDR3 is encoded by other sequences in the same sample as well. The genes are TRBV5-1 and TRBJ2-2; D ambiguous. From germline, CDR1 is SGHRS and CDR2 YFSETQ. CDR3 length equals 14 residues. Trimming pared 4 bases from V and 1 base from J, leaving 8 bases between. In DNA form, the CDR3 reads TGCGCCAGCAGCCTGACCAGGAACACCGGGGAGCTGTTTTTT. The encoded protein is CASSLTRNTGELFF.

The count of this clone is one. The identical CDR3 is also encoded by other nucleotide sequences in the sample. The chain has TRBV11-2 and TRBJ1-2, with D maybe TRBD1 (6 bases). Germline V gives CDR1 SGHAT, CDR2 FQNNGV. The ends were cut back, 4 bases at V and 5 bases at J, with 8 bases in the middle. The CDR3 length is 12 residues. The CDR3: CASSSRGYGYTF. The CDR3, as DNA: TGTGCCAGCAGCTCGAGGGGGTATGGCTACACCTTC.

This chain joins TRBV6-6 and TRBJ1-1, with 9 bases identical to TRBD1. Germline CDR1 MNHNY, CDR2 SVGAGI (reference sequence). CDR3 length: 14 amino acids. Germline trimming cut 5 bases from V and 2 bases from J; bases unmatched to any gene: 3. The CDR3 DNA is TGTGCCAGCAGTGACAGGGGGATTAACACTGAAGCTTTCTTT. It yields the protein CASSDRGINTEAFF.

The V and J genes are TRBV27 and TRBJ2-2; D may be TRBD2 (5 bases). Germline CDR1 reads MNHEY; CDR2 reads SMNVEV (reference sequence). Trimming cost V 5 bases and J 5 bases, with 12 bases left between them. This CDR3 has 14 residues. For the CDR3, the DNA is TGTGCCAGCAGTCTCCGGTGGGAGACCGGGGAGCTGTTTTTT. Translated: CASSLRWETGELFF.

V gene TRBV28 combines with J gene TRBJ1-2; the D is unclear. Germline loops: CDR1 MDHEN, CDR2 SYDVKM. This CDR3 is 13 amino acids long. The V and J ends lost 3 bases and 2 bases respectively, with 7 bases between them. CDR3 nucleotides: TGTGCCAGCAGTTTTCTGGCCAACTATGGCTACACCTTC. Translation: CASSFLANYGYTF.

As to this clone: This sample also contains other DNA sequences that code for the same CDR3. V gene TRBV5-1 combines with J gene TRBJ2-7; 7 bases are a match to TRBD2. Germline V gene lookup returns CDR1 SGHRS and CDR2 YFSETQ. Trimming took 0 bases from V and 0 from J; bases not matched to a gene: 3. This CDR3 contains 15 residues. CDR3 nucleotide sequence: TGCGCCAGCAGCTTGGTGGGCGGGAGCTCCTACGAGCAGTACTTC. This codes for CASSLVGGSSYEQYF.

This clone was observed once. The chain uses TRBV19 and TRBJ2-1, with 9 bases matching TRBD2. The CDR3 consists of 15 residues. J lost 8 bases, V lost 5 bases, and 10 bases had no gene match. Germline CDR1 reads LNHDA; CDR2 reads SQIVND (reference sequence). Here the CDR3 DNA reads TGTGCCAGTAGTCAGCTTGCGGGAGGGCCGGATGAGCAGTTCTTC. This codes for CASSQLAGGPDEQFF. Full variable domain (remainder filled in from reference TRBV19 and TRBJ2-1): DGGITQSPKYLFRKEGQNVTLSCEQNLNHDAMYWYRQDPGQGLRLIYYSQIVNDFQKGDIAEGYSVSREKKESFPLTVTSAQKNPTAFYLCASSQLAGGPDEQFFGPGTRLTVL.

V is TRBV28 and J is TRBJ1-4, with no clear D. CDR1 and CDR2 (germline): MDHEN, SYDVKM. CDR3 length equals 14 residues. Between the trimmed V and J ends, which lost 2 bases and 9 bases, there was a span of 13 bases. As DNA, the CDR3 is TGTGCCAGCAGTTTAGGGGTGGGAAGGAAAAAACTGTTTTTT. It is translated as CASSLGVGRKKLFF.

The V gene is TRBV11-1, the J gene TRBJ2-1; 8 nucleotides align to TRBD2. Germline lookup yields CDR1 SGHAT and CDR2 FQDESV (reference sequence). The V gene end was trimmed by 3 bases and the J gene end by 8 bases; junction bases not matched to a gene: 12. CDR3 length equals 16 residues. CDR3 nucleotide sequence: TGTGCCAGCAGCTTTAGCGGGACGTACATGCGGGATGAGCAGTTCTTC. It yields the protein CASSFSGTYMRDEQFF.

The chain has TRBV13 and TRBJ2-5, with 7 nucleotides matching TRBD2. V gave up 5 bases and J gave up 1 base; unmatched junction bases: 10. Germline values: CDR1 PRHDT, CDR2 FYEKMQ (reference sequence). The CDR3 runs 16 residues. In DNA, the CDR3 is TGTGCCAGCAGCCAAGGTGAAGCGGGGACCCAAGAGACCCAGTACTTC. Encoded protein: CASSQGEAGTQETQYF.

This clone has only one observation. The rearrangement links TRBV29-1 to TRBJ2-1, with D uncertain. CDR1 and CDR2 from the germline V gene are SQVTM and ANQGSEA. The CDR3 has 12 residues. The V gene lost 3 bases and the J gene lost 4 bases, with 7 bases spanning the gap. CDR3: CSVDGRYNEQFF. The CDR3 DNA reads as TGCAGCGTTGACGGACGGTACAATGAGCAGTTCTTC.

CDR3 loop: CASSPRPSGIYNEQFF. Here the CDR3 DNA reads TGTGCCAGTAGTCCCCGACCTAGCGGAATATACAATGAGCAGTTCTTC. The chain couples TRBV19 to TRBJ2-1; 7 bases fit TRBD2. Trimming at V came to 5 bases and at J to 4 bases, leaving 11 bases not matched to a gene. The CDR3 covers 16 residues. In germline, CDR1 is LNHDA, CDR2 SQIVND (reference sequence).